The 18 T cell receptor beta chains given below trace back to one sample, sequenced in a study of control samples from healthy donors and cancer patients. Profiling relied on immunoSEQ multiplex PCR, and the TCRdb table lists in-frame clones only, not all of them. Of fewer than 20,000 clones listed, 86% are singletons. The sequencing input was PBMCs. The receptors shown here come from a woman in her seventies with colorectal cancer.

The chain employs TRBV4-1 and TRBJ2-3; D tentatively reads TRBD1 or TRBD2 (5 bases each). V lost 6 bases and J 0 bases, leaving 16 bases between the germline ends. From germline, CDR1 is MGHRA and CDR2 YSYEKL. The CDR3 length is 16 residues. CDR3: CASRDLRTTSTDTQYF. In DNA, the CDR3 is TGCGCCAGCAGGGACTTAAGGACAACGAGCACAGATACGCAGTATTTT.

This chain links TRBV18 with TRBJ2-1, with D hard to call. The CDR3 contains 13 residues. Trimming took off 3 bases at V and 5 bases at J, with 8 bases between the two ends. Germline V gene lookup returns CDR1 KGHSH and CDR2 LQKENI. The CDR3 sequence is CASSPFTDNEQFF. CDR3 nucleotides: TGTGCCAGCTCACCCTTCACGGACAATGAGCAGTTCTTC.

This clone was seen once. This rearrangement joins TRBV4-3 to TRBJ2-1; TRBD2 agrees at 9 bases. V shed 4 bases and J 5 bases; nucleotides not matched to a gene: 6. The CDR3 extends over 15 amino acids. Germline V gives CDR1 LGHNA, CDR2 YSLEER. DNA of the CDR3: TGCGCCAGCAGCCCGGGACTAGCATTGAACAATGAGCAGTTCTTC. This gives the protein CASSPGLALNNEQFF.

V usage is TRBV6-2 or TRBV6-3 and J usage is TRBJ2-2, with D unclear. V was trimmed by 5 bases and J by 8 bases, leaving 6 bases between them. Per germline, CDR1 MNHEY and CDR2 SVGEGT. This CDR3 spans 11 amino acids. The DNA of the CDR3 is TGTGCCAGCAGTGTGGCGGGGGAGCTGTTTTTT. It is translated as CASSVAGELFF.

The V call is TRBV4-2, the J call TRBJ1-6; D possibly corresponds to TRBD1 (6 bases). V was pared by 0 bases and J by 9 bases, with 15 bases between. The CDR3 runs 16 residues. CDR1 is LGHNA and CDR2 is YNFKEQ in the germline V gene. The CDR3 protein is CASSQDPQGRSSPLHF. The CDR3 DNA sequence: TGTGCCAGCAGCCAAGACCCCCAGGGGAGGAGTTCACCCCTCCACTTT.

The chain links TRBV7-9 to TRBJ1-4, with D unclear. CDR1 is SEHNR and CDR2 is FQNEAQ in the germline V gene (reference sequence). V lost 4 bases to trimming and J lost 0 bases, with 6 bases between them. The CDR3 length is 14 residues. CDR3 amino acids: CASSSRATNEKLFF. The DNA for the CDR3 is TGTGCCAGCAGCTCCAGAGCAACTAATGAAAAACTGTTTTTT.

The V and J genes are TRBV4-1 and TRBJ1-2, with TRBD1 as a possible D gene (5 bases). Trimming cost V 0 bases and J 4 bases, with 9 bases left between them. Germline V gives CDR1 MGHRA, CDR2 YSYEKL. The CDR3 loop spans 14 amino acids. The CDR3 coding sequence is TGCGCCAGCAGCCAAGATCAAGGGGTCTATGGCTACACCTTC. Translated, it gives CASSQDQGVYGYTF.

This sequence joins TRBV27 and TRBJ2-3, with 12 bases identical to TRBD1. This CDR3 has 17 amino acids. Unmatched junction bases numbered 12, after V lost 5 bases and J lost 6 bases. Germline CDR1 reads MNHEY; CDR2 reads SMNVEV (reference sequence). The CDR3 sequence: CASSQLPRDRGLDTQYF. DNA of the CDR3: TGTGCCAGCAGTCAACTCCCCCGGGACAGGGGGCTGGATACGCAGTATTTT.

This clone was detected only a few times. CDR3 region: CATTKRGSYNEQFF. The DNA for the CDR3 is TGTGCCACCACTAAGCGGGGATCCTACAATGAGCAGTTCTTC. V and J are TRBV15 and TRBJ2-1, with 7 bases aligning to TRBD2. The CDR3 is 14 amino acids. The V segment lost 7 bases and the J segment 1 base; nucleotides outside the gene matches: 4. Per the germline V gene, CDR1 is LNHNV and CDR2 is YYDKDF (reference sequence).

The rearrangement joins TRBV19 to TRBJ2-5; 8 bases line up with TRBD1. CDR3 size: 14 residues. V was pared by 8 bases and J by 7 bases, with 12 bases of the junction left unmatched. Germline loops: CDR1 LNHDA, CDR2 SQIVND (reference sequence). The CDR3 DNA is TGTGCCAGTCGAAAGACAGGGGCTTCTCTGACCCAGTACTTC. Translated, it gives CASRKTGASLTQYF.

This sequence joins TRBV4-1 and TRBJ2-1; 13 bases align to TRBD2. Trimming cost V 3 bases and J 0 bases; bases outside gene matches: 17. CDR3 length: 22 amino acids. The V gene's germline CDR1 is MGHRA and CDR2 YSYEKL. CDR3 bases: TGCGCCAGCAGCCAGGGGAGGGTTTTGGGACTAGCGGGACCGAGCTCCTACAATGAGCAGTTCTTC. It yields the protein CASSQGRVLGLAGPSSYNEQFF.

This chain links TRBV7-8 with TRBJ2-3; 14 bases align to TRBD2. The CDR3 has 16 residues. The junction had 4 bases not matched to a gene; V was cut back by 2 bases and J by 6 bases. CDR1 is SGHVS, CDR2 FQNEAQ, per germline. This chain's CDR3 is CASSLRTSGGHDTQYF. For the CDR3, the DNA is TGTGCCAGCAGCTTAAGGACTAGCGGGGGGCACGATACGCAGTATTTT.

This CDR3 is CASSFGTSGRGEQFF. CDR3 nucleotide sequence: TGTGCCAGCAGCTTTGGGACTAGCGGGAGGGGTGAGCAGTTCTTC. V usage is TRBV11-3 and J usage is TRBJ2-1; 16 nucleotides match TRBD2. The CDR3 covers 15 residues. V trimming: 3 bases; J trimming: 9 bases; junction bases outside the gene matches: 2. In germline, CDR1 is SGHNT, CDR2 YENEEA.

This clone has just a few counts. The chain employs TRBV15 and TRBJ1-6; D gene ambiguous. Trimming took 4 bases from V and 10 from J, leaving 20 bases between them. Germline assignment: CDR1 LNHNV and CDR2 YYDKDF (reference sequence). The CDR3 runs 16 residues. CDR3: CATSKRRQVSGSPLHF. The CDR3 coding sequence is TGTGCCACCAGCAAGAGGAGGCAGGTGTCAGGATCACCCCTCCACTTT.

The chain links TRBV5-6 to TRBJ2-7; D is possibly TRBD1 or TRBD2 (5 bases each). In germline, CDR1 is SGHDT, CDR2 YYEEEE. Trimming left V 3 bases short and J 7 bases short, with 17 bases between. The CDR3 is made up of 14 amino acids. The CDR3 sequence is CASSYGTPPGEQYF. DNA for the CDR3: TGTGCCAGCAGCTACGGGACGCCACCTGGGGAGCAGTACTTC. Using reference TRBV5-6 and TRBJ2-7 for the parts outside the CDR3, the full variable domain is DAGVTQSPTHLIKTRGQQVTLRCSPKSGHDTVSWYQQALGQGPQFIFQYYEEEERQRGNFPDRFSGHQFPNYSSELNVNALLLGDSALYLCASSYGTPPGEQYFGPGTRLTVT.

The J gene is TRBJ2-1, the V gene TRBV2; 8 nucleotides agree with TRBD2. Trimming at V came to 0 bases and at J to 7 bases, leaving 8 bases not matched to a gene. The CDR3 sequence is 16 residues long. The germline V gene has CDR1 SNHLY and CDR2 FYNNEI. The CDR3 protein is CASSEALGGARNEQFF. DNA of the CDR3: TGTGCCAGCAGTGAAGCTCTCGGGGGGGCCAGGAATGAGCAGTTCTTC.

This chain links TRBV11-2 with TRBJ1-4; D unresolved. The CDR3 sequence is 16 residues long. V dropped 7 bases and J dropped 10 bases, with 25 bases sitting between them. In germline, CDR1 is SGHAT, CDR2 FQNNGV. Written as DNA, the CDR3 is TGTGCCAGCACCGTAGCTTCCAGGAGCCGAGACGGAAAACTGTTTTTT. It translates to CASTVASRSRDGKLFF.

V and J are TRBV19 and TRBJ1-1; D is possibly TRBD1 (5 bases). V gave up 3 bases and J gave up 3 bases, with 11 bases separating them. This CDR3 has 14 residues. The germline V gene encodes CDR1 LNHDA and CDR2 SQIVND (reference sequence). CDR3 protein: CASSIPTGHTEAFF. CDR3 in DNA: TGTGCCAGTAGTATCCCAACAGGACACACTGAAGCTTTCTTT.